The 22 T cell receptor beta chains reported below all come from one sample, sequenced in a study of blood T cell repertoires in COVID-19. Sequencing used immunoSEQ multiplex PCR; TCRdb keeps in-frame clones, though not all of them. The data contain 140,000 to 150,000 clones, about 89% of them singletons. Source material: peripheral blood. These receptors all come from a man older than 75 with acute or convalescent COVID-19.

V is TRBV5-1 and J is TRBJ1-3; D is undetermined. Germline V gene lookup returns CDR1 SGHRS and CDR2 YFSETQ. Trimming removed 0 bases at V and 4 bases at J, with 8 bases between. This CDR3 is 14 amino acids long. This CDR3 reads CASSLGSQGNTIYF. CDR3 coding DNA: TGCGCCAGCAGCTTGGGTTCCCAGGGAAACACCATATATTTT.

The chain couples TRBV5-4 to TRBJ1-2; D is undetermined. V lost 4 bases to trimming and J lost 7 bases, with 11 bases between them. The CDR3 covers 12 residues. Germline V lookup: CDR1 SGHNT, CDR2 YYREEE (reference sequence). CDR3 nucleotides: TGTGCCAGCAGCCCCGGGTACGTTGGCTACACCTTC. As protein: CASSPGYVGYTF.

The chain links TRBV28 to TRBJ2-3, with TRBD1 matching 8 bases. V trimming: 6 bases; J trimming: 6 bases; junction bases outside the gene matches: 14. Per the germline V gene, CDR1 is MDHEN and CDR2 is SYDVKM. The CDR3 has 16 amino acids. The CDR3 region has the DNA TGTGCCAGCAGCGGGGACAGGCGGACTTTAGGGGATACGCAGTATTTT. Translated: CASSGDRRTLGDTQYF.

V and J are TRBV6-5 and TRBJ2-1, with D maybe TRBD2 (5 bases). The ends were cut back, 8 bases at V and 0 bases at J, with 11 bases in the middle. This CDR3 has 14 amino acids. Germline CDR1 and CDR2: MNHEY and SVGAGI. CDR3 bases: TGTGCCAGCCGAGATGGGAGCTCCTACAATGAGCAGTTCTTC. Its translation: CASRDGSSYNEQFF.

The rearrangement links TRBV19 to TRBJ1-5; a weak D match, TRBD1 (6 bases). Germline assignment: CDR1 LNHDA and CDR2 SQIVND (reference sequence). The CDR3 totals 13 residues. V dropped 4 bases and J dropped 3 bases, with 7 bases sitting between them. Written as DNA, the CDR3 is TGTGCCAGTAGTAGGGACACCAATCAGCCCCAGCATTTT. This translates into CASSRDTNQPQHF.

This clone is a singleton in its sample. J is TRBJ1-6 and V is TRBV5-1; D unclear. Germline CDR1 SGHRS, CDR2 YFSETQ. V shed 4 bases and J shed 7 bases, with 6 bases lying between them. The CDR3 has 12 residues. The CDR3 bases are TGCGCCAGCAGCCTAGAGAATTCACCCCTCCACTTT. This codes for CASSLENSPLHF.

A word on this clone: A read error may produce the germline difference seen at one junction end. The chain links TRBV11-1 to TRBJ2-5, with 11 bases matching TRBD2. Germline CDR1 and CDR2: SGHAT and FQDESV (reference sequence). There are 13 residues in the CDR3. CDR3 region: CASSLEASGRPHF. The CDR3 DNA reads as TGTGCCAGCAGCTTAGAGGCTAGCGGGAGGCCGCACTTC.

This chain uses TRBV7-9 with TRBJ2-2; 7 bases fit TRBD1. Germline trimming cut 0 bases from V and 4 bases from J; bases unmatched to any gene: 8. The CDR3 loop spans 17 amino acids. Germline assignment: CDR1 SEHNR and CDR2 FQNEAQ (reference sequence). Here the CDR3 DNA reads TGTGCCAGCAGCTTAGCGTCAGGATACAGGGGCACCGGGGAGCTGTTTTTT. As protein: CASSLASGYRGTGELFF.

The chain joins TRBV27 to TRBJ2-7; a weak D match, TRBD1 (6 bases). The ends were cut back, 3 bases at V and 0 bases at J, with 15 bases in the middle. Germline V gene lookup returns CDR1 MNHEY and CDR2 SMNVEV (reference sequence). The CDR3 runs to 16 residues. The CDR3 region is CASSLSTGRSSYEQYF. In DNA, the CDR3 is TGTGCCAGCAGTTTGTCGACAGGCCGGAGCTCCTACGAGCAGTACTTC.

The chain uses TRBV30 and TRBJ1-4; possible D gene TRBD1, 5 bases. Germline values: CDR1 GTSNPN, CDR2 SVGIG (reference sequence). Trimming took off 2 bases at V and 3 bases at J, with 16 bases between the two ends. The length of the CDR3 is 16 residues. CDR3 loop: CAWSSRQSSPNEKLFF. The CDR3 nucleotides read TGTGCCTGGAGTTCTAGACAGTCGAGCCCTAATGAAAAACTGTTTTTT.

The chain combines TRBV24-1 with TRBJ1-2, with D possibly TRBD1 on 5 matching bases. From germline, CDR1 is KGHDR and CDR2 SFDVKD. CDR3 size: 15 residues. The ends were cut back, 4 bases at V and 4 bases at J, with 15 bases in the middle. CDR3 sequence reads: CATSDQSPGGYGYTF. The CDR3 nucleotides are TGTGCCACCAGTGACCAATCCCCGGGGGGCTATGGCTACACCTTC.

V usage is TRBV18 and J usage is TRBJ1-1, with 7 nucleotides matching TRBD1. The CDR3 covers 14 residues. Germline CDR1 and CDR2: KGHSH and LQKENI. V was pared by 5 bases and J by 5 bases, with 8 bases of the junction left unmatched. For the CDR3, the DNA is TGTGCCAGCTCATTCAGGGGGGCGGGGACTGAAGCTTTCTTT. This translates into CASSFRGAGTEAFF.

This clone has just a few counts. The chain couples TRBV28 to TRBJ2-7; D unclear. The CDR3 loop spans 11 amino acids. The germline V gene has CDR1 MDHEN and CDR2 SYDVKM. V lost 7 bases to trimming and J lost 2 bases, with 6 bases between them. The CDR3 protein is CASTGPYEQYF. As DNA, the CDR3 is TGTGCCAGCACCGGTCCCTACGAGCAGTACTTC. The full variable domain, in which reference TRBV28 and TRBJ2-7 provide the parts outside the CDR3, is DVKVTQSSRYLVKRTGEKVFLECVQDMDHENMFWYRQDPGLGLRLIYFSYDVKMKEKGDIPEGYSVSREKKERFSLILESASTNQTSMYLCASTGPYEQYFGPGTRLTVT.

This clone was seen only once. The chain recombines TRBV6-5 with TRBJ1-6, with D maybe TRBD1 (6 bases). Germline V gene sequence: CDR1 MNHEY, CDR2 SVGAGI. This CDR3 has 15 amino acids. V lost 6 bases and J 7 bases, leaving 16 bases between the germline ends. The CDR3 DNA reads TGTGCCAGCAGGCCTAAAACAGGGTCGAATTCACCCCTCCACTTT. Translated: CASRPKTGSNSPLHF.

The CDR3 nucleotides are TGTGCCACCAGGGGAGGGGGGTACAATGAGCAGTTCTTC. It specifies CATRGGGYNEQFF. The rearrangement links TRBV24-1 to TRBJ2-1; tentative D call: TRBD2 (7 bases). The V and J ends lost 7 bases and 4 bases respectively, with 10 bases between them. CDR1 KGHDR and CDR2 SFDVKD come from the germline V gene. The length of the CDR3 is 13 residues.

A single count supports this clone. This chain uses TRBV5-1 with TRBJ1-6; perhaps TRBD1 as D (5 bases). The CDR3 totals 14 residues. Trimming stripped 0 bases from V and 9 bases from J, with 10 bases between. Per germline, CDR1 SGHRS and CDR2 YFSETQ. The CDR3 region has the DNA TGCGCCAGCAGCTTGGAAGGGGATGGTTCACCCCTCCACTTT. Residues: CASSLEGDGSPLHF.

DNA for the CDR3: TGTGCCTTATTAGCGGCGTACCAAGAGACCCAGTACTTC. Its protein product is CALLAAYQETQYF. The chain uses TRBV6-5 and TRBJ2-5; D might be TRBD2 (6 bases). Germline CDR1 MNHEY, CDR2 SVGAGI. With 11 bases removed from V and 0 bases from J, the gap between germline ends came to 13 bases. The CDR3 length is 13 residues.

The chain is built from TRBV4-2 and TRBJ2-5, with 7 bases identical to TRBD1. The CDR3 sequence is 16 residues long. Trimming removed 1 base from V and 2 bases from J; junction bases left unmatched: 7. Germline V gene sequence: CDR1 LGHNA, CDR2 YNFKEQ. CDR3 sequence: CASSQVAGRGQETQYF. CDR3 in DNA: TGTGCCAGCAGCCAAGTAGCCGGCAGGGGGCAAGAGACCCAGTACTTC.

V and J are TRBV28 and TRBJ1-5, with 8 bases fitting TRBD1. V shed 6 bases and J 2 bases; nucleotides not matched to a gene: 6. Germline CDR1 and CDR2: MDHEN and SYDVKM. The CDR3 runs to 15 residues. The CDR3 reads CASRTGQGGNQPQHF. DNA for the CDR3: TGTGCCAGCAGGACCGGACAGGGAGGCAATCAGCCCCAGCATTTT.

The chain joins TRBV24-1 to TRBJ2-1; 8 bases align to TRBD1. Germline CDR1 is KGHDR and CDR2 is SFDVKD. The CDR3 totals 16 residues. Losses at the gene ends were 0 bases for V and 4 bases for J; bases not matched to a gene: 4. In DNA, the CDR3 is TGTGCCACCAGTGATTTGACAGGGGGGAAATACAATGAGCAGTTCTTC. Protein sequence: CATSDLTGGKYNEQFF.

V usage is TRBV5-1 and J usage is TRBJ2-3, with 9 bases matching TRBD2. The germline V gene has CDR1 SGHRS and CDR2 YFSETQ. V lost 1 base to trimming and J lost 0 bases; unmatched junction nucleotides: 3. The CDR3 is 16 amino acids. The CDR3 loop reads CASSLLLAGSTDTQYF. Written as DNA, the CDR3 is TGCGCCAGCAGCTTGTTGCTAGCGGGGAGCACAGATACGCAGTATTTT.

This clone was seen only a few times. The rearrangement links TRBV11-1 to TRBJ1-1, with a weak D call TRBD1 (6 bases). Germline loops: CDR1 SGHAT, CDR2 FQDESV (reference sequence). This CDR3 region has 14 residues. V lost 6 bases to trimming and J lost 1 base, with 12 bases between them. The CDR3 DNA reads as TGTGCCAGCAGGCTCTTAGGGGGGAACACTGAAGCTTTCTTT. Its protein product is CASRLLGGNTEAFF.